The sequence of this T cell receptor (beta chain) was determined in a study of cytomegalovirus exposure and HLA in healthy donors. Use of 60 Vbeta and 13 Jbeta primers characterized the PCR. TCRdb's copy holds only in-frame clones and misses some; the assay was immunoSEQ multiplex PCR. The table records around 80,000 clones, over 65% of them present only once. General study results and limits: Most subjects' HLA-A and HLA-B alleles were reportedly predicted from TCR beta sequences.

As to this clone: The antigen remains undetermined.

The clonotype comes from a man aged 35-49 years in good health and CMV-seronegative. Sequencing used PBMCs.

CDR3 sequence: CASSLDMRARNTEAFF. In DNA form, the CDR3 reads TGTGCCAGCAGCTTAGATATGAGGGCGAGGAACACTGAAGCTTTCTTT. This chain joins TRBV7-9 and TRBJ1-1; D not resolved. The CDR3 consists of 16 residues. Trimming shortened V by 1 base and J by 1 base, and 13 bases separated the two germline ends. Germline CDR1 reads SEHNR; CDR2 reads FQNEAQ (reference sequence).